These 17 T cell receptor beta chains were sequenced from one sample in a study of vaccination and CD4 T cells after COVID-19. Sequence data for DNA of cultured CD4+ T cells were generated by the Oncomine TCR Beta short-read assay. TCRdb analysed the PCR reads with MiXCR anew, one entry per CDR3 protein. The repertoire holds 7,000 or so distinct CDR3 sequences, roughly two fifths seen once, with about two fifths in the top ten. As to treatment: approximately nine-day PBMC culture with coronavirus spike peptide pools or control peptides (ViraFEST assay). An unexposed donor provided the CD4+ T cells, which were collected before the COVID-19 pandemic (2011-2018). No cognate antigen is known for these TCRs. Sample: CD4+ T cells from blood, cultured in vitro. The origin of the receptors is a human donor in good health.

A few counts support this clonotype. CDR3: CASSTLNTDTQYF. The CDR3, as DNA: TGCGCCAGCAGCACCCTAAACACAGATACGCAGTATTTT. The chain uses TRBV5-1 and TRBJ2-3; D gene ambiguous. Germline CDR1 and CDR2: SGHRS and YFSETQ. CDR3 length: 13 residues. Deletions cut 4 bases from V and 2 bases from J, with 8 bases between.

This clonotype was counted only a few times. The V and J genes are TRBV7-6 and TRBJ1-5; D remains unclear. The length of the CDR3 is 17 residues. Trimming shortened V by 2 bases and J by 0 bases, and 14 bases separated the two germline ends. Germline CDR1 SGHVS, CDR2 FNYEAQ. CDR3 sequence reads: CASSLLWAAYSNQPQHF. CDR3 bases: TGTGCCAGCAGCTTATTGTGGGCAGCCTATAGCAATCAGCCCCAGCATTTT. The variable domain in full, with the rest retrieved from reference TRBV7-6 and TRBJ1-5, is GAGVSQSPRYKVTKRGQDVALRCDPISGHVSLYWYRQALGQGPEFLTYFNYEAQQDKSGLPNDRFSAERPEGSISTLTIQRTEQRDSAMYRCASSLLWAAYSNQPQHFGDGTRLSIL.

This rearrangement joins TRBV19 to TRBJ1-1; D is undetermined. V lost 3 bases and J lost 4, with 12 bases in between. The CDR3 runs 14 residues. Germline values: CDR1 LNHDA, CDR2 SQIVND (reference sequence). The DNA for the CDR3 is TGTGCCAGTAGTATCCGGGGAGCGCGCACTGAAGCTTTCTTT. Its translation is CASSIRGARTEAFF.

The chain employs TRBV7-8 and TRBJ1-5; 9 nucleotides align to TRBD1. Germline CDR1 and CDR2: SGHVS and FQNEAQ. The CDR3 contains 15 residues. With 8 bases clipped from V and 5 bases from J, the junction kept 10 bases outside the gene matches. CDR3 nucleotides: TGTGCCAGCGGCGACCCTACAGGGGGCTATCAGCCCCAGCATTTT. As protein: CASGDPTGGYQPQHF.

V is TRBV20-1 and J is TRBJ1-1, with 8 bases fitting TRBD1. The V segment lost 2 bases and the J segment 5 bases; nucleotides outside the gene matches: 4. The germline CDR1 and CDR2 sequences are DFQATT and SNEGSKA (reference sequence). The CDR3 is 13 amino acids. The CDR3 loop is CSARQGAGTEAFF. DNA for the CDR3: TGCAGTGCTAGACAGGGGGCAGGTACTGAAGCTTTCTTT.

The CDR3 region is CASSVEAGAETQYF. CDR3 nucleotide sequence: TGTGCCAGCAGTGTCGAAGCGGGAGCGGAGACCCAGTACTTC. The J gene is TRBJ2-5, the V gene TRBV6-1, with 8 bases fitting TRBD2. The V gene's germline CDR1 is MNHNS and CDR2 SASEGT. The CDR3 spans 14 residues. The V gene end was trimmed by 4 bases and the J gene end by 5 bases; junction bases not matched to a gene: 6.

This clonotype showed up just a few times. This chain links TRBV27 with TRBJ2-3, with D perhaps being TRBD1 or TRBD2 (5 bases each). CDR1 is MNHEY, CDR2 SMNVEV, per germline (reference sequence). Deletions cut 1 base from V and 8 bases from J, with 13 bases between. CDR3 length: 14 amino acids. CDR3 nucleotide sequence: TGTGCCAGCAGTTTATTGGGGGTGGTGGGTACGCAGTATTTT. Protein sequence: CASSLLGVVGTQYF.

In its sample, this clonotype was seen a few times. The CDR3 DNA sequence: TGTGCCAGCAGTCTCGGGGGAAGCACAGATACGCAGTATTTT. Amino acids: CASSLGGSTDTQYF. The chain is built from TRBV6-1 and TRBJ2-3; tentative D call: TRBD2 (6 bases). The CDR3 totals 14 residues. Germline lookup yields CDR1 MNHNS and CDR2 SASEGT. The germline V and J ends were trimmed by 5 bases and 0 bases, with 9 bases remaining between them.

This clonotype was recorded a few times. CDR3 coding DNA: TGCGCCAGCAGCTTGGGGCAGCAAGAGACCCAGTACTTC. This gives the protein CASSLGQQETQYF. V and J are TRBV5-1 and TRBJ2-5; D gene unclear. The CDR3 sequence is 13 residues long. Germline V lookup: CDR1 SGHRS, CDR2 YFSETQ. V lost 0 bases and J lost 2, with 5 bases in between.

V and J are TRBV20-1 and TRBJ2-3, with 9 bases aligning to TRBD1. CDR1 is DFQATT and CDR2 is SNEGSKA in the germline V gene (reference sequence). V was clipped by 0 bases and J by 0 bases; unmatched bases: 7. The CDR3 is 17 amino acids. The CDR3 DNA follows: TGCAGTGCTAGAGATCCGCGGACAGGGGAGAGCACAGATACGCAGTATTTT. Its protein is CSARDPRTGESTDTQYF.

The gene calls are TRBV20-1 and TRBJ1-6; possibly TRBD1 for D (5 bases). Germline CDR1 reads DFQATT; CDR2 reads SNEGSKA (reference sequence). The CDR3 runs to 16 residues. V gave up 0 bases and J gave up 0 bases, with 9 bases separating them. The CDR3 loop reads CSARDKGSSYNSPLHF. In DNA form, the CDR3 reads TGCAGTGCTAGAGACAAGGGGAGCTCCTATAATTCACCCCTCCACTTT.

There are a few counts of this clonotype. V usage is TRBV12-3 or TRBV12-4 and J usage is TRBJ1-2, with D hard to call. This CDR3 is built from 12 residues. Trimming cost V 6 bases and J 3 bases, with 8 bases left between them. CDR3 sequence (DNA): TGTGCCAGCAGCCCGAGGTACTATGGCTACACCTTC. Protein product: CASSPRYYGYTF.

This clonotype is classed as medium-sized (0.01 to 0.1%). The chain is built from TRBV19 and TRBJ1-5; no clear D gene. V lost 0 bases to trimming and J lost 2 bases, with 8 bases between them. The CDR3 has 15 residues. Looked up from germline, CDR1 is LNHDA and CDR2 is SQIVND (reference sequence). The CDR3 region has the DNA TGTGCCAGTAGTATAGAGGGGAAGGGCAATCAGCCCCAGCATTTT. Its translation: CASSIEGKGNQPQHF.

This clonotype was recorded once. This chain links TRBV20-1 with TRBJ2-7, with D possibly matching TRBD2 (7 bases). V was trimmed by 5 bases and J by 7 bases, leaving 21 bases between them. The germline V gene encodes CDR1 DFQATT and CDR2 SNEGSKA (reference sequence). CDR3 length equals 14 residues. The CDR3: CSAGGREPFREQYF. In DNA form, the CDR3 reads TGCAGTGCTGGGGGGCGGGAGCCATTTAGGGAGCAGTACTTC.

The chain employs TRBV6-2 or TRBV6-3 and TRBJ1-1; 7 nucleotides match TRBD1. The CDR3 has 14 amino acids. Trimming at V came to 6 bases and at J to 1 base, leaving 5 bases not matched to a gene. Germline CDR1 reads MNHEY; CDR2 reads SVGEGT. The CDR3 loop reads CASRQTGWNTEAFF. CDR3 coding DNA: TGTGCCAGCAGACAGACAGGGTGGAACACTGAAGCTTTCTTT.

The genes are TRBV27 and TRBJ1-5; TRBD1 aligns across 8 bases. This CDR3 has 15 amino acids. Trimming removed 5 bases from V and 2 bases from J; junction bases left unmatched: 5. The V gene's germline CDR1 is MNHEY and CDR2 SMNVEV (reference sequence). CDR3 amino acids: CASSPLTGGNQPQHF. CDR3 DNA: TGTGCCAGCAGTCCCCTGACAGGGGGCAATCAGCCCCAGCATTTT.

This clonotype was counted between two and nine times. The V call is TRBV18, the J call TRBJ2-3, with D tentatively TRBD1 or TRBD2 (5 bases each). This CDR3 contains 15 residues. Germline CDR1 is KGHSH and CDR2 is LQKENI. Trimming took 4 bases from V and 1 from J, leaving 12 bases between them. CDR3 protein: CASSLPGRGTDTQYF. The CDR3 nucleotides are TGTGCCAGCTCACTTCCGGGACGGGGCACAGATACGCAGTATTTT.